This T cell receptor beta chain emerged from a study of T cell responses to AZD1222 COVID-19 vaccine. Findings and caveats of the study: Baseline seropositivity occurred in only six AZD1222 recipients.

This clone came up once. The target antigen is unknown. This table comes from immunoSEQ multiplex PCR, and its TCRdb copy is limited to in-frame clones, with some not included. This repertoire shows 100,000 to 150,000 clones, about 88% found once; its top ten account for roughly a tenth. This CDR3 is 16 amino acids long. Looked up from germline, CDR1 is PRHDT and CDR2 is FYEKMQ (reference sequence). Losses at the gene ends were 5 bases for V and 5 bases for J; bases not matched to a gene: 13. The chain has TRBV13 and TRBJ1-2; 8 bases map to TRBD1. This clonotype was obtained from an adult in good health. This sample comprised peripheral blood, obtained on day 0 of AZD1222 vaccination. CDR3 loop: CASSLTKTGDHYGYTF. CDR3 bases: TGTGCCAGCAGCCTAACGAAGACAGGGGATCATTATGGCTACACCTTC.